This passage covers 23 T cell receptor beta chains from one sample sequenced in a study of blood T cell repertoires in COVID-19. Measured with immunoSEQ multiplex PCR; TCRdb has only the in-frame clones, and not every one. Of roughly 160,000 clones in the sample, about 74% were seen once. What was sequenced was peripheral blood. The receptors shown here come from a woman aged 80 or older with acute or convalescent COVID-19.

The rearrangement joins TRBV11-2 to TRBJ1-6; unclear D gene. Trimming took 5 bases from V and 5 from J, leaving 13 bases between them. CDR3 size: 15 residues. CDR1 and CDR2 (germline): SGHAT, FQNNGV. The CDR3: CASSHFQVDNSPLHF. Here the CDR3 DNA reads TGTGCCAGCAGCCACTTCCAAGTAGATAATTCACCCCTCCACTTT.

This chain joins TRBV19 and TRBJ2-3; TRBD2 agrees at 10 bases. J was trimmed by 6 bases and V by 4 bases; bases with no gene match: 4. The CDR3 runs 14 residues. CDR1 is LNHDA, CDR2 SQIVND, per germline (reference sequence). CDR3 region: CASSTLAGADTQYF. CDR3 nucleotides: TGTGCCAGTAGTACCCTAGCGGGAGCGGATACGCAGTATTTT. The whole variable domain, remainder taken from reference TRBV19 and TRBJ2-3, is DGGITQSPKYLFRKEGQNVTLSCEQNLNHDAMYWYRQDPGQGLRLIYYSQIVNDFQKGDIAEGYSVSREKKESFPLTVTSAQKNPTAFYLCASSTLAGADTQYFGPGTRLTVL.

The rearrangement links TRBV28 to TRBJ1-2, with 9 bases lining up with TRBD1. Germline CDR1 and CDR2: MDHEN and SYDVKM. This CDR3 comprises 16 residues. The trim removed 1 base at V and 1 base at J, leaving 4 bases unmatched. The CDR3 bases are TGTGCCAGCAGTTTATACAGACAGGGGGGTAACTATGGCTACACCTTC. Residues: CASSLYRQGGNYGYTF.

The chain joins TRBV12-3 or TRBV12-4 to TRBJ2-4; maybe TRBD2 (6 bases). V lost 6 bases to trimming and J lost 9 bases, with 15 bases between them. The CDR3 covers 13 residues. DNA of the CDR3: TGTGCCAGCAGAATTATGGGGGGTGGCATTCAGTACTTC. Translating gives CASRIMGGGIQYF.

V and J are TRBV7-2 and TRBJ1-4, with D possibly being TRBD1 (5 bases). This CDR3 has 14 residues. The ends were cut back, 5 bases at V and 0 bases at J, with 7 bases in the middle. Germline-derived CDR1 and CDR2 are SGHTA and FQGNSA. The CDR3 nucleotides read TGTGCCAGCAGCCCGACAGCAACTAATGAAAAACTGTTTTTT. Protein sequence: CASSPTATNEKLFF.

This rearrangement joins TRBV5-1 to TRBJ2-5; 10 nucleotides align to TRBD1. The CDR3 has 14 residues. V gave up 2 bases and J gave up 5 bases; unmatched junction bases: 3. CDR1 is SGHRS and CDR2 is YFSETQ in the germline V gene. The CDR3, as DNA: TGCGCCAGCAGCTTCGACAGGGGGCATGAGACCCAGTACTTC. Protein sequence: CASSFDRGHETQYF.

This clone was observed a few times. CDR3 sequence: CASRQPTGGADGYTF. DNA for the CDR3: TGTGCCAGCAGGCAACCTACAGGGGGCGCCGATGGCTACACCTTC. The chain employs TRBV7-2 and TRBJ1-2, with 9 bases aligning to TRBD1. Trimming took 6 bases from V and 6 from J; bases not matched to a gene: 11. Germline CDR1 SGHTA, CDR2 FQGNSA. The CDR3 consists of 15 residues. The whole variable domain, filled in from reference TRBV7-2 and TRBJ1-2, reads GAGVSQSPSNKVTEKGKDVELRCDPISGHTALYWYRQSLGQGLEFLIYFQGNSAPDKSGLPSDRFSAERTGGSVSTLTIQRTQQEDSAVYLCASRQPTGGADGYTFGSGTRLTVV.

The J gene is TRBJ2-7, the V gene TRBV7-9; 10 bases agree with TRBD1. Trimming at V came to 7 bases and at J to 6 bases, leaving 18 bases not matched to a gene. The germline V gene encodes CDR1 SEHNR and CDR2 FQNEAQ (reference sequence). The CDR3 totals 17 residues. The CDR3 loop reads CASIGGYGTGASAEQYF. Written as DNA, the CDR3 is TGTGCCAGCATCGGTGGATACGGGACAGGGGCATCGGCCGAGCAGTACTTC.

The V call is TRBV9, the J call TRBJ2-5; 8 bases are a match to TRBD2. The CDR3 length is 16 residues. J lost 1 base, V lost 2 bases, and 7 bases had no gene match. Germline CDR1 reads SGDLS; CDR2 reads YYNGEE. CDR3 sequence: CASSVELAGVQETQYF. CDR3 nucleotides: TGTGCCAGCAGCGTGGAGCTAGCGGGCGTCCAAGAGACCCAGTACTTC.

CDR3 nucleotides: TGTGCCAGCAAATTAGGGAGGTCCTATGGCTACACCTTC. Residues: CASKLGRSYGYTF. J is TRBJ1-2 and V is TRBV28; D gene uncertain. Germline CDR1 is MDHEN and CDR2 is SYDVKM. V lost 7 bases and J 4 bases, leaving 13 bases between the germline ends. CDR3 length: 13 amino acids.

The J gene is TRBJ2-5, the V gene TRBV11-3; 11 nucleotides align to TRBD1. The CDR3 covers 14 residues. Trimming removed 5 bases from V and 5 bases from J; junction bases left unmatched: 4. Germline V gene lookup returns CDR1 SGHNT and CDR2 YENEEA. As DNA, the CDR3 is TGTGCCAGCAGCACCGGGACAGGGGGGGAGACCCAGTACTTC. Its protein product is CASSTGTGGETQYF.

This clone was detected a few times. The gene calls are TRBV27 and TRBJ2-1, with 9 bases that match TRBD2. The CDR3 sequence is 14 residues long. V was clipped by 2 bases and J by 10 bases; unmatched bases: 6. Germline loops: CDR1 MNHEY, CDR2 SMNVEV (reference sequence). CDR3 sequence: CASSLVAGVREQFF. The CDR3 nucleotides read TGTGCCAGCAGTTTAGTAGCGGGAGTAAGAGAGCAGTTCTTC.

This chain joins TRBV29-1 and TRBJ1-5, with 8 bases that match TRBD1. CDR1 is SQVTM and CDR2 is ANQGSEA in the germline V gene. The CDR3 extends over 12 amino acids. V lost 7 bases to trimming and J lost 3 bases; unmatched junction nucleotides: 2. CDR3 in DNA: TGCAGCGCAGGGGGCCCCAATCAGCCCCAGCATTTT. Amino acid sequence: CSAGGPNQPQHF.

A single count supports this clone. The V and J genes are TRBV9 and TRBJ1-4; TRBD1 might be the D (6 bases). There are 16 residues in the CDR3. V shed 3 bases and J shed 4 bases, with 16 bases lying between them. The germline V gene encodes CDR1 SGDLS and CDR2 YYNGEE. The DNA of the CDR3 is TGTGCCAGCAGCGCCACAGGGAATCGTGTTAATGAAAAACTGTTTTTT. This sequence encodes CASSATGNRVNEKLFF. Variable domain in full (rest from reference TRBV9 and TRBJ1-4): DSGVTQTPKHLITATGQRVTLRCSPRSGDLSVYWYQQSLDQGLQFLIQYYNGEERAKGNILERFSAQQFPDLHSELNLSSLELGDSALYFCASSATGNRVNEKLFFGSGTQLSVL.

This clone has more than one count but fewer than ten. The chain is built from TRBV18 and TRBJ2-1; 9 nucleotides agree with TRBD2. The CDR3 consists of 16 residues. Germline trimming cut 6 bases from V and 3 bases from J; bases unmatched to any gene: 9. Germline loops: CDR1 KGHSH, CDR2 LQKENI. DNA for the CDR3: TGTGCCAGCTCGGACCTAGCGGGATCGAACTACAATGAGCAGTTCTTC. Residues: CASSDLAGSNYNEQFF.

The chain has TRBV27 and TRBJ1-1; D is unclear. This CDR3 has 14 amino acids. Per germline, CDR1 MNHEY and CDR2 SMNVEV (reference sequence). Trimming pared 3 bases from V and 4 bases from J, leaving 12 bases between. The CDR3 DNA is TGTGCCAGCAGTTTCCGGGAATCGGGCACTGAAGCTTTCTTT. Encoded protein: CASSFRESGTEAFF.

V gene TRBV29-1 combines with J gene TRBJ2-4; 10 nucleotides align to TRBD1. Germline loops: CDR1 SQVTM, CDR2 ANQGSEA. The CDR3 sequence is 14 residues long. Losses at the gene ends were 3 bases for V and 7 bases for J; bases not matched to a gene: 6. The CDR3 loop reads CSVDSGTGVNIQYF. The CDR3 region has the DNA TGCAGCGTTGATTCAGGGACAGGGGTGAACATTCAGTACTTC.

This clone has a single count. The chain employs TRBV27 and TRBJ2-7; 11 nucleotides match TRBD2. CDR1 and CDR2 (germline): MNHEY, SMNVEV (reference sequence). The CDR3 has 15 amino acids. The V segment lost 5 bases and the J segment 2 bases; nucleotides outside the gene matches: 5. The DNA of the CDR3 is TGTGCCAGCAGTCCCCGACTAGCGGGACCCTACGAGCAGTACTTC. This encodes CASSPRLAGPYEQYF.

J is TRBJ1-1 and V is TRBV19, with D uncertain. The CDR3 covers 12 residues. The V gene's germline CDR1 is LNHDA and CDR2 SQIVND (reference sequence). V was shortened by 0 bases and J by 8 bases, with 7 bases between the two germline ends. CDR3 sequence (DNA): TGTGCCAGTAGTATAGACGGGGTGGAAGCTTTCTTT. Its translation: CASSIDGVEAFF.

The rearrangement links TRBV12-3 or TRBV12-4 to TRBJ1-1; D unresolved. The CDR3 length is 11 residues. Deletions cut 3 bases from V and 7 bases from J, with 6 bases between. The CDR3 loop reads CASSLSFEAFF. CDR3 nucleotides: TGTGCCAGCAGTTTGTCGTTTGAAGCTTTCTTT.

This clone has at least ten counts. This rearrangement joins TRBV6-6 to TRBJ2-5, with TRBD1 identical over 9 bases. The CDR3 has 12 residues. Germline CDR1 MNHNY, CDR2 SVGAGI (reference sequence). V lost 9 bases and J lost 5; bases outside the gene matches: 4. The CDR3 coding sequence is TGTGCCAGTACAGGGGGCTTGGAGACCCAGTACTTC. It specifies CASTGGLETQYF.

The gene calls are TRBV14 and TRBJ2-7, with 8 bases aligning to TRBD1. The trim removed 2 bases at V and 6 bases at J, leaving 15 bases unmatched. The CDR3 is made up of 17 amino acids. From germline, CDR1 is SGHDN and CDR2 FVKESK. CDR3 in DNA: TGTGCCAGCAGCCAAAGGACCTTGTACAGGGGGAGCCCCGAGCAGTACTTC. Its protein is CASSQRTLYRGSPEQYF.

This clone was seen more than once but under ten times. The V gene is TRBV10-1, the J gene TRBJ2-1; 7 nucleotides align to TRBD2. CDR3 size: 15 residues. Trimming at V came to 3 bases and at J to 8 bases, leaving 10 bases not matched to a gene. Germline V gene sequence: CDR1 WNHNN, CDR2 SYGVQD (reference sequence). CDR3 DNA sequence: TGCGCCAGCAGTGATGCAGCGGGGTACCAGGATGAGCAGTTCTTC. It specifies CASSDAAGYQDEQFF.